Listed below are T cell receptor beta chains from one sample, sequenced in a study of Graves' ophthalmopathy and Graves' hyperthyroidism. MiXCR, run by TCRdb on the multiplex PCR reads, gives a single entry per CDR3 protein. The table includes a few hundred thousand distinct CDR3 sequences, over 15% detected once. Sequencing was performed on peripheral blood. These receptor sequences come from a woman in her late teens or twenties with stable Graves' hyperthyroidism. CDR3s include the opening cysteine and the closing phenylalanine or tryptophan. The D gene is left open where the match is weak. Expanded clones get a size class; other rows say once, few or many, or leave the size out.

TRBJ1-2 TRBD1 - TRBV3-1 CASRGTGRSRGYTF TGTGCCAGCAGGGGGACAGGGAGGAGTCGGGGCTACACCTTC
TRBJ1-5 TRBD1 few TRBV6-2/TRBV6-3 CASSLKDRVSNQPQHF TGTGCCAGCAGCTTGAAAGACAGGGTCAGCAATCAGCCCCAGCATTTT
TRBJ2-2 - few TRBV2 CASREEPNTGELFF TGTGCCAGCAGGGAGGAGCCGAACACCGGGGAGCTGTTTTTT
TRBJ1-1 TRBD1 - TRBV24-1 CATSDSLGQNTEASF TGTGCCACCAGTGATTCGCTGGGACAGAACACTGAAGCTTCCTTT
TRBJ1-6 TRBD1 many TRBV7-3 CASAPGGRESPLHF TGTGCCAGCGCCCCAGGGGGGCGGGAATCACCCCTCCACTTT
TRBJ1-6 TRBD1 many TRBV6-1 CASSSRTGYRSPLHF TGTGCCAGCAGTAGTAGGACAGGGTATAGGTCACCCCTCCACTTT
TRBJ2-7 - many TRBV6-1 CASSERGAYEQYF TGTGCCAGCAGTGAAAGGGGGGCCTACGAGCAGTACTTC
TRBJ2-5 - - TRBV6-5 CASSSGTGSSGVPWTQYF TGTGCCAGCAGTTCAGGGACAGGGTCTAGCGGGGTACCTTGGACCCAGTACTTC
TRBJ2-3 TRBD1 many TRBV20-1 CSAFVPNGDRDLDTQYF TGCAGTGCCTTCGTCCCTAACGGGGACAGGGATTTAGACACGCAGTATTTT
TRBJ2-7 - many TRBV20-1 CSAGDDMGEQYF TGCAGTGCTGGGGACGACATGGGGGAGCAGTACTTC
TRBJ2-7 - - TRBV28 CASCTPPAGKYEQYF TGTGCCAGCTGTACCCCCCCCGCGGGGAAGTACGAGCAGTACTTC
TRBJ1-1 TRBD1 many TRBV24-1 CATRGQGAGDTEAFF TGTGCCACCAGAGGACAGGGGGCGGGAGACACTGAAGCTTTCTTT
TRBJ1-1 - many TRBV29-1 CSASSIMNTEAFF TGCAGCGCCTCCTCAATCATGAACACTGAAGCTTTCTTT
TRBJ2-7 TRBD2 many TRBV13 CASSLKGVSGGSFYEQYF TGTGCCAGCAGCTTAAAGGGGGTTAGCGGGGGCTCCTTCTACGAGCAGTACTTC
TRBJ2-7 TRBD2 once TRBV6-1 CASSERGVTYEQYF TGTGCCAGCAGTGAACGGGGGGTTACCTACGAGCAGTACTTC
TRBJ1-1 TRBD1 many TRBV27 CASSSSGGVFPPTSTEAFF TGTGCCAGCAGTTCGTCAGGGGGCGTCTTCCCCCCTACGTCCACTGAAGCTTTCTTT